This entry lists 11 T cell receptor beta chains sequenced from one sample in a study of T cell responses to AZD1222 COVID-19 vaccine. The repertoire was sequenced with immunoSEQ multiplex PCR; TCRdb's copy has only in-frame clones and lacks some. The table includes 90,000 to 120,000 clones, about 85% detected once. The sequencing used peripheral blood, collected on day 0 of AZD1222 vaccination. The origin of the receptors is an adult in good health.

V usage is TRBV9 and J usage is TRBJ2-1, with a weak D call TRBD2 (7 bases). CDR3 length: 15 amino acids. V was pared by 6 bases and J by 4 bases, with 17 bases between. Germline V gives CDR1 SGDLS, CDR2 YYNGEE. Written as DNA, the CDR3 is TGTGCCAGCAACTCTCCGGGGGGCCTGTACAATGAGCAGTTCTTC. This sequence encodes CASNSPGGLYNEQFF.

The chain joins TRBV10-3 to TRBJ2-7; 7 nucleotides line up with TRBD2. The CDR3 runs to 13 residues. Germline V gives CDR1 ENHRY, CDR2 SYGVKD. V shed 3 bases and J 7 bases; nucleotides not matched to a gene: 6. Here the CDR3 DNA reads TGTGCCATCAGTGACGGGGGGACCGGGGAGCAGTACTTC. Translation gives CAISDGGTGEQYF.

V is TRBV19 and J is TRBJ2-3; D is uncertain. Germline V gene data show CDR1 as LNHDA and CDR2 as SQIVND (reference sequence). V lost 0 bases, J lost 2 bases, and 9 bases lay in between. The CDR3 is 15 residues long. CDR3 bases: TGTGCCAGTAGTATAGATGGCGGATTCACAGATACGCAGTATTTT. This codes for CASSIDGGFTDTQYF. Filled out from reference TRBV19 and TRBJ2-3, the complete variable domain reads DGGITQSPKYLFRKEGQNVTLSCEQNLNHDAMYWYRQDPGQGLRLIYYSQIVNDFQKGDIAEGYSVSREKKESFPLTVTSAQKNPTAFYLCASSIDGGFTDTQYFGPGTRLTVL.

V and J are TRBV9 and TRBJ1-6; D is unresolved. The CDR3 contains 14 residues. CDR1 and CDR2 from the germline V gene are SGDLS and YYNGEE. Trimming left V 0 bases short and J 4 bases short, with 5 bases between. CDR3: CASSVEDYNSPLHF. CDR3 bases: TGTGCCAGCAGCGTAGAGGATTATAATTCACCCCTCCACTTT.

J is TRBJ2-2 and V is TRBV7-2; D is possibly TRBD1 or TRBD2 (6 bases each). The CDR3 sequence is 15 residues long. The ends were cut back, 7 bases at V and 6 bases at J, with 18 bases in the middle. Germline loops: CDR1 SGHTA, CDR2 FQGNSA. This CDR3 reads CASTRLGGNPGELFF. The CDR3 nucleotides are TGTGCCAGCACCCGATTGGGGGGCAATCCCGGGGAGCTGTTTTTT.

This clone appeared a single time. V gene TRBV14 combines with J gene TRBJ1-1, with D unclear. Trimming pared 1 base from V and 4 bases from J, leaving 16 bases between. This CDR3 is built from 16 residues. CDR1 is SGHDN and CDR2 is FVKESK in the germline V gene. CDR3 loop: CASSQVGGPISTEAFF. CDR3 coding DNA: TGTGCCAGCAGCCAAGTCGGTGGTCCCATAAGCACTGAAGCTTTCTTT.

The CDR3 region is CASSQVLADQTEAFF. The CDR3 bases are TGCGCCAGCAGCCAAGTATTGGCGGATCAGACTGAAGCTTTCTTT. The chain carries TRBV4-1 and TRBJ1-1; D call uncertain. V was trimmed by 1 base and J by 5 bases, leaving 14 bases between them. The germline CDR1 and CDR2 sequences are MGHRA and YSYEKL. There are 15 residues in the CDR3.

The CDR3, as DNA: TGTGCCAGCAGCCCCGGGACTAGCGGGAGCGTGGGATTGAATGAGCAGTTCTTC. As protein: CASSPGTSGSVGLNEQFF. J is TRBJ2-1 and V is TRBV11-2, with 14 bases aligning to TRBD2. From germline, CDR1 is SGHAT and CDR2 FQNNGV. V dropped 5 bases and J dropped 7; count of bases not matched to a gene: 13. The CDR3 sequence is 18 residues long. The full variable domain, its missing parts supplied by reference TRBV11-2 and TRBJ2-1, is EAGVAQSPRYKIIEKRQSVAFWCNPISGHATLYWYQQILGQGPKLLIQFQNNGVVDDSQLPKDRFSAERLKGVDSTLKIQPAKLEDSAVYLCASSPGTSGSVGLNEQFFGPGTRLTVL.

The DNA of the CDR3 is TGTGCCAGCAGTGAATCAGGGTACTATGGCTACACCTTC. Amino acids: CASSESGYYGYTF. The chain recombines TRBV25-1 with TRBJ1-2, with a tentative D call TRBD1 (5 bases). Germline CDR1 is MGHDK and CDR2 is SYGVNS. V was shortened by 1 base and J by 3 bases, with 6 bases between the two germline ends. This CDR3 region has 13 residues.

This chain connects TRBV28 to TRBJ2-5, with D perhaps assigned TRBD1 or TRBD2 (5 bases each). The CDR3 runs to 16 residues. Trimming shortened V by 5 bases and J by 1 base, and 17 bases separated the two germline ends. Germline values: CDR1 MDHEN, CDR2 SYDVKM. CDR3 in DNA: TGTGCCAGCAGTCCTTTCCACGGGACGGCCCAAGAGACCCAGTACTTC. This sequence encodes CASSPFHGTAQETQYF. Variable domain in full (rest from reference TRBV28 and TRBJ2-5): DVKVTQSSRYLVKRTGEKVFLECVQDMDHENMFWYRQDPGLGLRLIYFSYDVKMKEKGDIPEGYSVSREKKERFSLILESASTNQTSMYLCASSPFHGTAQETQYFGPGTRLLVL.

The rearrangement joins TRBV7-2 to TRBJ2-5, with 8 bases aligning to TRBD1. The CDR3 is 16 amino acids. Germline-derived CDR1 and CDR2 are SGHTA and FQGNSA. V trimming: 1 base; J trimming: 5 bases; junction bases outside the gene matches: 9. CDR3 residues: CASSLDVAGGLETQYF. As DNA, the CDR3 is TGTGCCAGCAGCTTAGATGTGGCAGGGGGCTTGGAGACCCAGTACTTC.